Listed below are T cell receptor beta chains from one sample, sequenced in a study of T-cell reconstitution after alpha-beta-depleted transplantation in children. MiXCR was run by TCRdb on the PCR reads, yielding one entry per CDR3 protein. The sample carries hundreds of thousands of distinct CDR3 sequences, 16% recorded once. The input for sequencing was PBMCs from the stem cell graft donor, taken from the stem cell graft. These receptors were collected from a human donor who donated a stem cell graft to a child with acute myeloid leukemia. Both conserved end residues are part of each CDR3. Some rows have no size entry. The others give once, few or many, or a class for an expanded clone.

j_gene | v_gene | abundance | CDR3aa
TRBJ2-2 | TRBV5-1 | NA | CASSFNRLSNTGELFF
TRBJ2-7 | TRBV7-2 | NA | CASSVRQDSYEQYF
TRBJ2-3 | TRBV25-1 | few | CASSAYGGPTDTQYF
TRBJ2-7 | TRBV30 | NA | CAWSVFRGEQYF
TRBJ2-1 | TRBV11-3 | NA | CASSRGTGDNEQFF
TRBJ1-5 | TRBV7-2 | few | CASSRELGGNQPQHF
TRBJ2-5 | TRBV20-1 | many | CSGTWGWDRETQYF
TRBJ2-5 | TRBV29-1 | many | CSVGLAGGRETQYF
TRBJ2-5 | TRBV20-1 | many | CSASRGAPFQETQYF
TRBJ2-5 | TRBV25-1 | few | CASSEGTLGETQYF
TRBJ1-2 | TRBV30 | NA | CASRGLGPLNYGYTF
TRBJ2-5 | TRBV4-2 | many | CASSQRRDLRETQYF
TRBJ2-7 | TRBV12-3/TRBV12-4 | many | CASSFRPMGEQYF
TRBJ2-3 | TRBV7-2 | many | CASSSDTLSQYF
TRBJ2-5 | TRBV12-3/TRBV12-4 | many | CASTTGFVETQYF
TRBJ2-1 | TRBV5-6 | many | CASSMGAYNEQFF
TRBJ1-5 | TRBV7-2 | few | CASSLWGRESNQPQHF
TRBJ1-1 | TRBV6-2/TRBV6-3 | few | CASSKHHGQGGNTEAFF
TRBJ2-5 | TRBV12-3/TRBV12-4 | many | CASSLGTQETQYF
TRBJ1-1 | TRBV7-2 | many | CASSFPDPNTEAFF
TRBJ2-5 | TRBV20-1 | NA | CSARNNRGQETQYF
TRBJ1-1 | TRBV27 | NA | CASSLDSTREAFF
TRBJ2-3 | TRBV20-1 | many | CSAPPSVSPGADTQYF
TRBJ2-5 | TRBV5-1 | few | CASSLAGQGIWETQYF
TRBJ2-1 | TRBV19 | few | CASSSGGHLDEQFF
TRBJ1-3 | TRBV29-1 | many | CSVRQVSGNTIYF
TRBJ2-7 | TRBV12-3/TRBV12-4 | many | CASRRGEAYEQYF